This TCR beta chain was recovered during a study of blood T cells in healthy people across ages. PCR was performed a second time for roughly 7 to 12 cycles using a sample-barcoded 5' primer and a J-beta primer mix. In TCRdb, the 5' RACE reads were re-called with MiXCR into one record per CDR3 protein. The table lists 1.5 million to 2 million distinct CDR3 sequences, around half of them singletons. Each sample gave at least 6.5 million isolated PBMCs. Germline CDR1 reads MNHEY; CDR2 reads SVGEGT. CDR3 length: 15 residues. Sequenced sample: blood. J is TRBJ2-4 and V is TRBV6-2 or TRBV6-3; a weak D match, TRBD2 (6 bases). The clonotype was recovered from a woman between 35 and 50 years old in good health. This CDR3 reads CASGSQALAKNIQYF. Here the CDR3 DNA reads TGTGCGAGCGGGTCACAGGCCCTAGCCAAAAACATTCAGTACTTC.